This TCR beta chain was sequenced during a study of T cell responses to AZD1222 COVID-19 vaccine. Points from the study as a whole: Seropositivity was recorded at baseline in only a handful of AZD1222 recipients. Along spike, vaccine-associated CD4 TCRs were found throughout, with dominance at 160-218 and 743-854.

Pooled in the analysis were second doses at about 4 or about 12 weeks. In the case of this clone: Its antigen is still unknown.

Profiled with immunoSEQ multiplex PCR; TCRdb holds only in-frame clones, not every one. The sample includes some 110,000 clones, just over 85% of them seen just once. This CDR3 has 24 residues. Sequenced material: peripheral blood, taken 28 days after the second AZD1222 dose. This TCR derives from an adult who received the AZD1222 COVID-19 vaccine. The chain links TRBV21-1 to TRBJ2-6; the table's D call, TRBD1, was not checked against the DNA. TRBV21-1 constitutes a pseudogene. CDR3 DNA: TGTGCCAGCAGCAAAAAGGGGCCGGGACAGGGTTTTAGAAACCCGAACTCTGGGGCCAACGTCCTGACTTTC. Translated, it gives CASSKKGPGQGFRNPNSGANVLTF.